This T cell receptor (beta chain) was captured by sequencing in a study of blood T cell repertoires in COVID-19. Study details: Some COVID-19 samples were acute and others convalescent; all came from the United States, Italy and Spain. The analysed material was cDNA or gDNA that came from T cells, B-cell-depleted T cells, or PBMCs.

Per germline, CDR1 SNHLY and CDR2 FYNNEI. The length of the CDR3 is 14 residues. Trimming removed 5 bases from V and 1 base from J; junction bases left unmatched: 1. Under the authors' procedure: Estimation of nucleated cell counts was performed using reference gene primer amplification. Here immunoSEQ multiplex PCR was the method, and the copy in TCRdb shows in-frame clones only, minus some. The V and J calls and clone size were taken over from that table, and D and trimming were inferred from the DNA. The sample holds fewer than 150,000 clones, around four fifths seen once. The V call is TRBV2, the J call TRBJ2-2; 7 nucleotides align to TRBD1. Sequencing was performed on peripheral blood. The clonotype originates from a man of 80 years or more with acute or convalescent COVID-19. The CDR3 here is CASSYRGNTGELFF. The CDR3 region has the DNA TGTGCCAGCAGTTACAGGGGGAACACCGGGGAGCTGTTTTTT.